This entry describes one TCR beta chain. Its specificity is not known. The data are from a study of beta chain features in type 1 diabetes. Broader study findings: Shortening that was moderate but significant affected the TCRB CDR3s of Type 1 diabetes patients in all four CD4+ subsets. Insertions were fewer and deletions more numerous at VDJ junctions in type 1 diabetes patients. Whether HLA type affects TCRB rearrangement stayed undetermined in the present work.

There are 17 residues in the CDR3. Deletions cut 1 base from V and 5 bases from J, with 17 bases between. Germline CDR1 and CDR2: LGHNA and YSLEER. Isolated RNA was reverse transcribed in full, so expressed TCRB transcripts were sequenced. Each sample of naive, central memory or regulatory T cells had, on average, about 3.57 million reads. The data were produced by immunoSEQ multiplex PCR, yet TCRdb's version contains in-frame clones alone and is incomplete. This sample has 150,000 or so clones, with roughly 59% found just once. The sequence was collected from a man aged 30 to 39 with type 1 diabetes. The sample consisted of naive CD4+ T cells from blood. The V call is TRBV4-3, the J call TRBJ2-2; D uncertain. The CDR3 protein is CASSQGSSVVWTGELFF. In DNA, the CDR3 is TGCGCCAGCAGCCAAGGTTCGTCAGTCGTGTGGACCGGGGAGCTGTTTTTT.